The 19 T cell receptor beta chains presented below share a single source sample, sequenced in a study of blood T cell repertoires in COVID-19. Sequencing used immunoSEQ multiplex PCR; TCRdb keeps in-frame clones, though not all of them. The data hold some 120,000 clones, with about 81% observed a single time. The sample comprised peripheral blood. Receptor source: a woman in her 50s with acute or convalescent COVID-19.

This clone turned up a few times. V and J are TRBV7-2 and TRBJ1-5; no firm D call. This CDR3 comprises 14 residues. Deletions cut 2 bases from V and 3 bases from J, with 8 bases between. Germline CDR1 SGHTA, CDR2 FQGNSA. The CDR3, as DNA: TGTGCCAGCAGCTTAAACAGTCTCAATCAGCCCCAGCATTTT. It is translated as CASSLNSLNQPQHF.

As for this clone: One end of the junction varies from germline; a read error may be responsible. CDR3 nucleotides: TGTGCCAGCAGAGAAGTAGACTTCGACTATGGCTACACCTTC. Residues: CASREVDFDYGYTF. The chain couples TRBV2 to TRBJ1-2; D ambiguous. The CDR3 extends over 14 amino acids. Germline V gene lookup returns CDR1 SNHLY and CDR2 FYNNEI.

The rearrangement joins TRBV19 to TRBJ2-3, with 8 nucleotides matching TRBD2. The CDR3 covers 14 residues. CDR1 and CDR2 from the germline V gene are LNHDA and SQIVND (reference sequence). Trimming removed 3 bases from V and 6 bases from J; junction bases left unmatched: 5. CDR3 in DNA: TGTGCCAGTAGTATTAGCGGGATAGCGGATACGCAGTATTTT. Translated: CASSISGIADTQYF.

This chain links TRBV5-6 with TRBJ2-7; perhaps TRBD2 as D (5 bases). There are 14 residues in the CDR3. From germline, CDR1 is SGHDT and CDR2 YYEEEE. Between the trimmed V and J ends, which lost 1 base and 0 bases, there was a span of 8 bases. The CDR3 bases are TGTGCCAGCAGCTTGTCGGGATCCTCCTACGAGCAGTACTTC. Amino acids: CASSLSGSSYEQYF.

This chain links TRBV27 with TRBJ1-2, with 8 bases lining up with TRBD1. The germline gives CDR1 MNHEY, CDR2 SMNVEV (reference sequence). The CDR3 totals 13 residues. J lost 7 bases, V lost 6 bases, and 7 bases had no gene match. CDR3 bases: TGTGCCAGCAGCCTCGGACAGGGAGCTGGCTACACCTTC. It is translated as CASSLGQGAGYTF.

This clone was picked up a small number of times. The chain uses TRBV15 and TRBJ1-3; D gene uncertain. From germline, CDR1 is LNHNV and CDR2 YYDKDF (reference sequence). CDR3 length: 15 amino acids. With 0 bases removed from V and 0 bases from J, the gap between germline ends came to 6 bases. CDR3 nucleotide sequence: TGTGCCACCAGCAGAGATGGAGGCTCTGGAAACACCATATATTTT. This codes for CATSRDGGSGNTIYF.

The J gene is TRBJ2-7, the V gene TRBV20-1; 7 bases agree with TRBD2. Germline assignment: CDR1 DFQATT and CDR2 SNEGSKA (reference sequence). V lost 3 bases and J lost 5; bases outside the gene matches: 4. The CDR3 consists of 12 residues. The CDR3 loop is CSASWGGDEQYF. The DNA for the CDR3 is TGCAGTGCTAGTTGGGGGGGTGACGAGCAGTACTTC.

The rearrangement joins TRBV5-1 to TRBJ1-1, with TRBD1 as a possible D gene (6 bases). V was clipped by 4 bases and J by 8 bases, with 21 bases between them. The CDR3 covers 15 residues. Germline CDR1 reads SGHRS; CDR2 reads YFSETQ. The CDR3 coding sequence is TGCGCCAGCAGCCCTTGGGCAGGGGTCTTATCAGAAGCTTTCTTT. Its translation: CASSPWAGVLSEAFF.

The chain recombines TRBV2 with TRBJ2-1; 11 bases are a match to TRBD2. The CDR3 has 14 residues. Germline CDR1 and CDR2: SNHLY and FYNNEI. The trim removed 5 bases at V and 8 bases at J, leaving 5 bases unmatched. This chain's CDR3 is CASSSLAGGHEQFF. CDR3 nucleotide sequence: TGTGCCAGCAGTTCCTTAGCGGGAGGGCATGAGCAGTTCTTC.

Only a few counts were recorded for this clone. This chain uses TRBV25-1 with TRBJ1-1, with D perhaps matching TRBD1 (5 bases). The germline V gene encodes CDR1 MGHDK and CDR2 SYGVNS. V was trimmed by 5 bases and J by 3 bases, leaving 10 bases between them. The CDR3 has 13 residues. The CDR3 protein is CASSRQGYTEAFF. CDR3 nucleotide sequence: TGTGCCAGCAGTCGCCAGGGATACACTGAAGCTTTCTTT.

The chain has TRBV2 and TRBJ1-1; the D is unclear. Germline V lookup: CDR1 SNHLY, CDR2 FYNNEI. This CDR3 contains 14 residues. With 6 bases removed from V and 5 bases from J, the gap between germline ends came to 16 bases. DNA of the CDR3: TGTGCCAGCAGGGCTGACTCCTCGCGGACTGAAGCTTTCTTT. Its protein is CASRADSSRTEAFF.

The rearrangement uses TRBV27 and TRBJ1-1; D is perhaps TRBD1 (5 bases). CDR1 MNHEY and CDR2 SMNVEV come from the germline V gene (reference sequence). The CDR3 totals 13 residues. The germline V and J ends were trimmed by 4 bases and 5 bases, with 11 bases remaining between them. CDR3 DNA: TGTGCCAGCAGTTCCCAGGGTACGACTGAAGCTTTCTTT. It yields the protein CASSSQGTTEAFF.

V gene TRBV11-3 combines with J gene TRBJ2-7; maybe TRBD2 (6 bases). From germline, CDR1 is SGHNT and CDR2 YENEEA. This CDR3 contains 15 residues. V lost 2 bases to trimming and J lost 2 bases, with 13 bases between them. CDR3 protein: CASSLHGGSTYEQYF. The CDR3 nucleotides read TGTGCCAGCAGCTTACACGGAGGGAGCACCTACGAGCAGTACTTC.

The genes are TRBV6-2 or TRBV6-3 and TRBJ2-7; 10 nucleotides align to TRBD1. Germline V gene sequence: CDR1 MNHEY, CDR2 SVGEGT. The V gene end was trimmed by 6 bases and the J gene end by 1 base; junction bases not matched to a gene: 3. The CDR3 has 14 residues. In DNA, the CDR3 is TGTGCCAGCAGCCGGACAGGGGGGTCCTACGAGCAGTACTTC. Translation: CASSRTGGSYEQYF.

The V call is TRBV3-1 (or the pseudogene TRBV3-2), the J call TRBJ2-7, with 7 nucleotides matching TRBD2. The CDR3 consists of 13 residues. The germline gives CDR1 LGHDT, CDR2 YNNKEL (reference sequence). V shed 5 bases, J shed 4 bases, and the junction held 5 bases outside the gene matches. The CDR3 DNA is TGTGCCAGCAGCGAGGCGGGGGATTACGAGCAGTACTTC. Translation gives CASSEAGDYEQYF.

This chain uses TRBV3-1 (or the pseudogene TRBV3-2) with TRBJ2-1; TRBD1 agrees at 7 bases. Germline loops: CDR1 LGHDT, CDR2 YNNKEL (reference sequence). The CDR3 is made up of 17 amino acids. The V and J ends lost 1 base and 2 bases, in that order; junction bases with no gene match: 8. CDR3 coding DNA: TGTGCCAGCAGCCAAGTCGCGACAGGGAGCACCTACAATGAGCAGTTCTTC. Translation gives CASSQVATGSTYNEQFF.

This CDR3 reads CASNSGTDEKLFF. The CDR3 DNA follows: TGTGCCAGCAACTCCGGGACAGATGAAAAACTGTTTTTT. J is TRBJ1-4 and V is TRBV6-6; 7 bases match TRBD1. Germline V lookup: CDR1 MNHNY, CDR2 SVGAGI (reference sequence). The V gene end was trimmed by 7 bases and the J gene end by 6 bases; junction bases not matched to a gene: 5. This CDR3 has 13 amino acids.

The rearrangement uses TRBV27 and TRBJ2-1; 11 bases are shared with TRBD2. The CDR3 runs 18 residues. Germline V lookup: CDR1 MNHEY, CDR2 SMNVEV (reference sequence). Losses at the gene ends were 6 bases for V and 0 bases for J; bases not matched to a gene: 10. The CDR3 here is CASRVRTSGLSSYNEQFF. The DNA of the CDR3 is TGTGCCAGCAGAGTAAGGACTAGCGGGCTGAGCTCCTACAATGAGCAGTTCTTC.

This chain uses TRBV2 with TRBJ2-7; TRBD2 is a possible D gene (5 bases). Germline CDR1 is SNHLY and CDR2 is FYNNEI. The CDR3 has 14 residues. V lost 7 bases, J lost 5 bases, and 18 bases lay in between. CDR3 nucleotide sequence: TGTGCCAGCACTCTTGGACTGGGCCATCACGAGCAGTACTTC. Its translation: CASTLGLGHHEQYF.